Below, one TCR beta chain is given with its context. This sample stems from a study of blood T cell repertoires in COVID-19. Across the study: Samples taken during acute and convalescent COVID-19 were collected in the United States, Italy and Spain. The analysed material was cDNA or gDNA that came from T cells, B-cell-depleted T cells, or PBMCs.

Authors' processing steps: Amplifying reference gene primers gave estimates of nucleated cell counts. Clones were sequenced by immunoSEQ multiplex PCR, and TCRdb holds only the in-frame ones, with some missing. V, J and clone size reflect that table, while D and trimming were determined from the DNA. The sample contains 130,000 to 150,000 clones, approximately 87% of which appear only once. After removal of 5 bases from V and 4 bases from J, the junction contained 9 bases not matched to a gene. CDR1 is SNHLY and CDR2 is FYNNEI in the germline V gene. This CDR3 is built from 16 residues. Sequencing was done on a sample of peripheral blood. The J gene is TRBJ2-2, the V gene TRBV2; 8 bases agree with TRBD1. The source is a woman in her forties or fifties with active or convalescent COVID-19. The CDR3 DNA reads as TGTGCCAGCAGTACCACCGGGACAGGAATCACCGGGGAGCTGTTTTTT. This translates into CASSTTGTGITGELFF.